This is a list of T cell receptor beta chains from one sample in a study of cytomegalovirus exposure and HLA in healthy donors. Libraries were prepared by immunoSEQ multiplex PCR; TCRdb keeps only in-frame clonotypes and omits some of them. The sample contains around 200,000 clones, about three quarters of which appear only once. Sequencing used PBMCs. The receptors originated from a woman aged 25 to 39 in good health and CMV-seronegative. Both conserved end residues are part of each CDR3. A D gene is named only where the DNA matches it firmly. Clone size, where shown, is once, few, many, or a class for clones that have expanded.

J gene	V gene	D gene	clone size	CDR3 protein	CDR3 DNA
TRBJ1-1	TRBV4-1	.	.	CASSQSLRTVEAFF	TGCGCCAGCAGCCAATCCCTTAGGACAGTTGAAGCTTTCTTT
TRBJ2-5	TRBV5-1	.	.	CASNSGGLAGETQYF	TGCGCCAGCAACTCCGGAGGGCTAGCTGGAGAGACCCAGTACTTC
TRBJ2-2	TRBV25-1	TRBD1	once	CASSRDRATGELFF	TGTGCCAGCAGTCGGGACAGGGCCACCGGGGAGCTGTTTTTT
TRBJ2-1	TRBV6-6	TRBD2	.	CATATSGRTYNEQFF	TGTGCCACCGCGACTAGCGGGCGGACCTACAATGAGCAGTTCTTC
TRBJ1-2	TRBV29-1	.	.	CSVAWGGVSYTF	TGCAGCGTTGCTTGGGGGGGCGTGAGCTACACCTTC
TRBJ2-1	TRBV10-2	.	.	CASSELGGRNEQFF	TGCGCCAGCAGTGAATTAGGAGGGCGCAATGAGCAGTTCTTC
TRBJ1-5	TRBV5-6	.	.	CASSLMSRDQPQHF	TGTGCCAGCAGCTTGATGAGCAGGGATCAGCCCCAGCATTTT
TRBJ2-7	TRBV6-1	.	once	CATLVPGRSYEQYF	TGTGCCACCCTTGTGCCAGGGCGCTCCTACGAGCAGTACTTC
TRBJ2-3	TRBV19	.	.	CASRRGGGDTQYF	TGTGCCAGTAGGAGGGGGGGAGGGGATACGCAGTATTTT
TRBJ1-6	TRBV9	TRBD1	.	CASSVSRDRAGVESPLHF	TGTGCCAGCAGCGTTTCCCGGGACAGGGCCGGGGTAGAATCACCCCTCCACTTT
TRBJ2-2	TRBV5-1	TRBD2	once	CASSSLTSGGELFF	TGCGCCAGCAGCTCCCTGACTAGCGGAGGGGAGCTGTTTTTT